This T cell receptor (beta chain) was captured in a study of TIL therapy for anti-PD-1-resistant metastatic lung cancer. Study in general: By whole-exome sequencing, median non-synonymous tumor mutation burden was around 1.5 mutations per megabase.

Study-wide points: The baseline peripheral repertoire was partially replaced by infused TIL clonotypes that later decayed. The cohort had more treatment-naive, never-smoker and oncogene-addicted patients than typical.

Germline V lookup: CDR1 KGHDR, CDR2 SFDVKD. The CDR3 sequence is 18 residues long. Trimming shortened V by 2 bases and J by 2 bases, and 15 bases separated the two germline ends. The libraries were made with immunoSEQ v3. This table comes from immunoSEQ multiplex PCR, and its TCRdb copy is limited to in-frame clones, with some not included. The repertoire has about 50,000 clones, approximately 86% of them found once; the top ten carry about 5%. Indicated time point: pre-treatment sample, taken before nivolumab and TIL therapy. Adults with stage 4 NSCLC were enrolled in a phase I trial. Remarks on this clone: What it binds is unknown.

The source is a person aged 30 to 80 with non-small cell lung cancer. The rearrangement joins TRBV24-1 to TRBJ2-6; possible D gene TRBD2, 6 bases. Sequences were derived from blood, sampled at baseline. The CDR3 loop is CATSDSPSGRTGANVLTF. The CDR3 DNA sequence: TGTGCCACCAGTGATTCCCCTTCCGGGAGAACTGGGGCCAACGTCCTGACTTTC.